These T cell receptor beta chains were read from a single sample in a study of cytomegalovirus exposure and HLA in healthy donors. Profiling relied on immunoSEQ multiplex PCR, and the TCRdb table lists in-frame clones only, not all of them. Among roughly 120,000 clones listed, approximately 73% were seen once. Sequenced sample: PBMCs. The source of these receptors is a middle-aged man in good health and CMV-seronegative. Each CDR3 is given with its conserved first and last residue. Fields, in order: J gene, clone size, V gene, D gene, CDR3 protein, CDR3 DNA. A D gene is named only where the DNA matches it firmly. The listing skips clone size in some rows; elsewhere it reads once, few, many or a size class.

j_call: TRBJ1-6; clone_size: NA; v_call: TRBV27; d_call: TRBD1; cdr3_aa: CASSANRGTYNSPLHF; cdr3_nt: TGTGCCAGCAGTGCAAACAGGGGGACCTATAATTCACCCCTCCACTTT
j_call: TRBJ2-7; clone_size: NA; v_call: TRBV5-4; d_call: TRBD2; cdr3_aa: CAVGLAGGPEQYF; cdr3_nt: TGTGCCGTTGGACTAGCGGGGGGGCCCGAGCAGTACTTC
j_call: TRBJ2-1; clone_size: NA; v_call: TRBV7-2; d_call: TRBD2; cdr3_aa: CASSLKKGGGGEQFF; cdr3_nt: TGTGCCAGCAGCTTAAAGAAGGGCGGGGGGGGTGAGCAGTTCTTC
j_call: TRBJ2-2; clone_size: NA; v_call: TRBV28; d_call: NA; cdr3_aa: CASRRVPGELFF; cdr3_nt: TGTGCCAGCAGGAGGGTCCCCGGGGAGCTGTTTTTT
j_call: TRBJ2-3; clone_size: NA; v_call: TRBV29-1; d_call: TRBD2; cdr3_aa: CSVDWGTSGGATDTQYF; cdr3_nt: TGCAGCGTTGATTGGGGGACTAGCGGGGGGGCCACAGATACGCAGTATTTT
j_call: TRBJ2-3; clone_size: NA; v_call: TRBV4-2; d_call: TRBD1; cdr3_aa: CASSKRTGAGTDTQYF; cdr3_nt: TGTGCCAGCAGCAAACGGACAGGGGCGGGCACAGATACGCAGTATTTT
j_call: TRBJ2-3; clone_size: NA; v_call: TRBV30; d_call: TRBD1; cdr3_aa: CAWSAGTEADTQYF; cdr3_nt: TGTGCCTGGAGTGCCGGGACAGAAGCAGATACGCAGTATTTT
j_call: TRBJ2-1; clone_size: NA; v_call: TRBV2; d_call: NA; cdr3_aa: CASRDNGGPYNEQFF; cdr3_nt: TGTGCCAGCAGAGACAACGGGGGGCCTTACAATGAGCAGTTCTTC
j_call: TRBJ1-1; clone_size: NA; v_call: TRBV5-6; d_call: TRBD1; cdr3_aa: CASSLARGTPRRAFF; cdr3_nt: TGTGCCAGCAGCTTGGCCAGGGGGACCCCCCGGAGGGCTTTCTTT
j_call: TRBJ2-2; clone_size: NA; v_call: TRBV10-3; d_call: TRBD2; cdr3_aa: CAISESGGKTGELFF; cdr3_nt: TGTGCCATCAGTGAGTCGGGGGGGAAGACCGGGGAGCTGTTTTTT
j_call: TRBJ1-6; clone_size: few; v_call: TRBV5-1; d_call: NA; cdr3_aa: CASSLSGSSYNSPLHF; cdr3_nt: TGCGCCAGCAGCTTGAGCGGGAGCTCCTATAATTCACCCCTCCACTTT
j_call: TRBJ1-1; clone_size: NA; v_call: TRBV19; d_call: NA; cdr3_aa: CATSRGLLGTEAFF; cdr3_nt: TGTGCCACATCAAGAGGGCTCCTCGGCACTGAAGCTTTCTTT
j_call: TRBJ1-2; clone_size: NA; v_call: TRBV4-3; d_call: TRBD1; cdr3_aa: CASSQVRGTGGDGYTF; cdr3_nt: TGCGCCAGCAGCCAAGTGAGAGGGACAGGGGGCGATGGCTACACCTTC
j_call: TRBJ1-1; clone_size: NA; v_call: TRBV5-1; d_call: NA; cdr3_aa: CASSPGGGQGTEAFF; cdr3_nt: TGCGCCAGCAGCCCTGGGGGGGGTCAAGGCACTGAAGCTTTCTTT